The clone carrying this T cell receptor beta chain was detected once. The CDR3 loop spans 12 amino acids. The V and J ends lost 3 bases and 9 bases respectively, with 12 bases between them. Germline CDR1 is SGHVS and CDR2 is FQNEAQ. Hyperthyroidism had been newly diagnosed in patients aged 18 to 65, and its duration was under 2 months. This sample is drawn from a study of T cells in Graves' hyperthyroidism and ophthalmopathy. Amplified TCR beta CDR3 regions derived from RNA transcripts. Researchers ran a first-round RT-PCR on the TCR CDR3 using the HTBI primer set. TCRdb reanalysed the multiplex PCR reads using MiXCR and keeps one entry per CDR3 protein. Of a few hundred thousand distinct CDR3 sequences in the sample, about 14% were seen once.

This sequence joins TRBV7-8 and TRBJ2-7; D remains unclear. This TCR derives from a man aged 25-45 years with Graves' hyperthyroidism that later progressed to Graves' ophthalmopathy. The sequenced sample was blood. CDR3 region: CASSFQRNGQYF. In nucleotides, the CDR3 is TGTGCCAGCAGCTTCCAGAGGAACGGGCAGTACTTC.